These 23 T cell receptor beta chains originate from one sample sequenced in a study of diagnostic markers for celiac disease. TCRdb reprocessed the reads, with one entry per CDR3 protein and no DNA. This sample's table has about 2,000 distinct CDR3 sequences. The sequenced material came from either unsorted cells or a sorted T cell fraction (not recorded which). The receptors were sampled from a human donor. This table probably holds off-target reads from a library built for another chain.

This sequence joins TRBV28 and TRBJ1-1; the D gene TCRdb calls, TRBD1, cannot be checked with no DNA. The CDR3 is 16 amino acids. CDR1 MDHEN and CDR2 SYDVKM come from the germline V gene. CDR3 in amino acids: CASLGAGTERVTEAFF.

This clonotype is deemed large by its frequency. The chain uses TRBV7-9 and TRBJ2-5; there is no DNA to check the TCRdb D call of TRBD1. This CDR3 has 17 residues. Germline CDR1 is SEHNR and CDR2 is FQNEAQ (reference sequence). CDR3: CASSLASVGRGAETQYF.

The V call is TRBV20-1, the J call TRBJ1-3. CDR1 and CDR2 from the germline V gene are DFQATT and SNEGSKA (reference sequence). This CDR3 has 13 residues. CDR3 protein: CSASRSSGNTIYF.

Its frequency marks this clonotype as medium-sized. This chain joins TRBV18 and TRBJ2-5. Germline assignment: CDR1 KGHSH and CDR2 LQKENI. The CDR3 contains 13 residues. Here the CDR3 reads CASSPGVQETQYF.

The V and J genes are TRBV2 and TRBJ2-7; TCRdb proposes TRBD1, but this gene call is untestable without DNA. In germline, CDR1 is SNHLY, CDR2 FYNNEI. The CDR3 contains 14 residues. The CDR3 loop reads CASRNRGTGYEQYF.

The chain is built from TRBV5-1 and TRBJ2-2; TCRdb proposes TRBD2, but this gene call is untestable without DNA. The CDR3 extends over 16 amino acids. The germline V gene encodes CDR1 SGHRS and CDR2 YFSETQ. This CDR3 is CASSLDTSGGAGELFF.

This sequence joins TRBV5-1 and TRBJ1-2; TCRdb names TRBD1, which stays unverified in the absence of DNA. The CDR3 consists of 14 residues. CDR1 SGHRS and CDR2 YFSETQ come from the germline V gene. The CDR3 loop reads CASSLTTGVYGYTF. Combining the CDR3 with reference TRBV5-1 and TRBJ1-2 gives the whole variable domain KAGVTQTPRYLIKTRGQQVTLSCSPISGHRSVSWYQQTPGQGLQFLFEYFSETQRNKGNFPGRFSGRQFSNSRSEMNVSTLELGDSALYLCASSLTTGVYGYTFGSGTRLTVV.

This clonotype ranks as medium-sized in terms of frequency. The CDR3: CASRSGRAGETQYF. The chain is built from TRBV12-3 or TRBV12-4 and TRBJ2-5; TCRdb reports TRBD2, a call that lacks DNA to check it against. The CDR3 contains 14 residues.

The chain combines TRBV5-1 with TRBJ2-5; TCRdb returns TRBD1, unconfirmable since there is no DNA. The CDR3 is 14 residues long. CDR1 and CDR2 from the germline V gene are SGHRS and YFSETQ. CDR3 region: CASTNRGHAQTQYF.

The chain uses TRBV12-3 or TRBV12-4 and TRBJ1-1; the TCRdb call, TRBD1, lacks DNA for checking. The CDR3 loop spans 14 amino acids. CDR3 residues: CASITGTENTEAFF.

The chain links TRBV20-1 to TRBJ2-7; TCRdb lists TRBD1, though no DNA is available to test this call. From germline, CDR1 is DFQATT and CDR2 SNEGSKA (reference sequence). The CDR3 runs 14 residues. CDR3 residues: CSARDRTGGDEQYF.

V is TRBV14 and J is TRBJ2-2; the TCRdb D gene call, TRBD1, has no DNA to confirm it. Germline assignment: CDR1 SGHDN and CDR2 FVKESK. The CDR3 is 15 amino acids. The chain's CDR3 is CASSQVLGGTGELFF.

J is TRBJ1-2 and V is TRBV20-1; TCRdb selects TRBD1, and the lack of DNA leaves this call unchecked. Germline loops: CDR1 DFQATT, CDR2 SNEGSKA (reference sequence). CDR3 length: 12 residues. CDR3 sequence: CSAGRQAPGYTF.

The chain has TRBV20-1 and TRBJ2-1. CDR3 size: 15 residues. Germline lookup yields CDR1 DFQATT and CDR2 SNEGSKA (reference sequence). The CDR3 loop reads CSARGSLGYSGEQFF.

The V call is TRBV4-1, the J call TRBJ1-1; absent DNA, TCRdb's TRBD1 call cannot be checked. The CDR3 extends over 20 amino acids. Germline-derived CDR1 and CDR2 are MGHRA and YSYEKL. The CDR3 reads CASTQDTRTGFLFSFSEAFF.

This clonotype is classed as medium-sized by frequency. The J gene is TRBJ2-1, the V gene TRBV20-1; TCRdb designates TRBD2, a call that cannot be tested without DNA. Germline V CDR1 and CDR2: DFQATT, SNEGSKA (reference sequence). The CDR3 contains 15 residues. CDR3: CSARGTSGRDDEQFF.

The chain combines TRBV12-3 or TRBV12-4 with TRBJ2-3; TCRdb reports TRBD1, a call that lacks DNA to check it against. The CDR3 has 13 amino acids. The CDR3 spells CAIRRTDTDTQYF.

Here the CDR3 reads CASSPAWDDNSPLHF. The chain employs TRBV4-2 and TRBJ1-6; TCRdb names TRBD1, which stays unverified in the absence of DNA. Per the germline V gene, CDR1 is LGHNA and CDR2 is YNFKEQ. The CDR3 is made up of 15 amino acids.

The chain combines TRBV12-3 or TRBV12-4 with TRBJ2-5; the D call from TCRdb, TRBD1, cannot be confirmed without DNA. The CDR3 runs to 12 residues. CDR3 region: CASSRDVGTQYF.

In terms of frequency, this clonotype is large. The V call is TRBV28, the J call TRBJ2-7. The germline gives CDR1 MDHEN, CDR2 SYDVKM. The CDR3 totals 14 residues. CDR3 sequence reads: CASSLPNTDLEQYF.

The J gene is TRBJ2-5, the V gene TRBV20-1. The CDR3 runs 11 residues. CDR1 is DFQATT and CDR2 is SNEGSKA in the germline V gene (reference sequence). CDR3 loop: CSVAAQETQYF.

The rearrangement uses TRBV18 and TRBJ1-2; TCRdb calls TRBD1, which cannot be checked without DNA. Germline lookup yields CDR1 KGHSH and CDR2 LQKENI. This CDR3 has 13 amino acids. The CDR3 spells CASSPARGPGYTF.

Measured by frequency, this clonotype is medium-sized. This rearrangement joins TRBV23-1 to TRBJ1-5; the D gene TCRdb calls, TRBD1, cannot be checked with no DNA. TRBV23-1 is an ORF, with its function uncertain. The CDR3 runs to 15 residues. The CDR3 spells CASSQSGTGNQPQHF.